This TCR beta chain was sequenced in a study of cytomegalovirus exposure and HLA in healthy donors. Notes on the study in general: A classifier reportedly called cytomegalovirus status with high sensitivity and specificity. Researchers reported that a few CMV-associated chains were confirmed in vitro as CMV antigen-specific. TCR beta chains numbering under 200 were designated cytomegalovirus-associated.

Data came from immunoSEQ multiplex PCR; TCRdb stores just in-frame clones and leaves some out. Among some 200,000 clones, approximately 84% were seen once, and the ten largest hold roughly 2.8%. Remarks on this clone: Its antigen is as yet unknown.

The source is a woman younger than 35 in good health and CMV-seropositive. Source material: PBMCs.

CDR3 bases: TGTGCCAGCAGCAACAGGGTTAACACTGAAGCTTTCTTT. Encoded protein: CASSNRVNTEAFF. V usage is TRBV9 and J usage is TRBJ1-1, with a possible D match to TRBD1 (6 bases). CDR1 is SGDLS, CDR2 YYNGEE, per germline. This CDR3 contains 13 residues. The V and J ends lost 4 bases and 2 bases respectively, with 9 bases between them.